Following are 2 T cell receptor beta chains from one sample sequenced in a study of T-cell memory formation after mild COVID-19. Each CDR3 protein gets one entry after TCRdb re-called the 5' RACE reads with MiXCR. Among about 49,000 distinct CDR3 sequences, around 7.2% were seen once, and the ten largest hold more than 1.2%. The sample comprised PBMCs or a T cell subset sorted from them (not recorded which). The receptor source for this set is a man younger than 30 who had mild COVID-19 (a few samples of this study predate the infection). Cell type and time point are not known.

This clonotype was observed a few times. The chain links TRBV20-1 to TRBJ2-6, with a possible D match to TRBD1 (6 bases). The ends were cut back, 5 bases at V and 1 base at J, with 9 bases in the middle. The CDR3 loop spans 14 amino acids. Germline assignment: CDR1 DFQATT and CDR2 SNEGSKA (reference sequence). The CDR3 reads CSAYRASGANVLTF. CDR3 sequence (DNA): TGCAGTGCTTACAGGGCTTCTGGGGCCAACGTCCTGACTTTC.

The table lists this clonotype with a few counts. This sequence joins TRBV27 and TRBJ1-5; 7 bases are a match to TRBD1. The V and J ends lost 3 bases and 4 bases, in that order; junction bases with no gene match: 6. This CDR3 has 15 residues. Germline CDR1 reads MNHEY; CDR2 reads SMNVEV (reference sequence). CDR3 in amino acids: CASSFAGGYNQPQHF. CDR3 bases: TGTGCCAGCAGTTTTGCAGGGGGGTATAATCAGCCCCAGCATTTT.